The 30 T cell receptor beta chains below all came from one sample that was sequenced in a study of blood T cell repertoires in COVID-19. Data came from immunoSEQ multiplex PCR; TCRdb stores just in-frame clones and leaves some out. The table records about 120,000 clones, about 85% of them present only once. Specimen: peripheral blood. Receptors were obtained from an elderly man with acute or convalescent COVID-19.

This CDR3 reads CASSYGHSYNSPLHF. DNA for the CDR3: TGTGCCAGCAGCTACGGACACTCCTATAATTCACCCCTCCACTTT. This chain connects TRBV7-9 to TRBJ1-6; D is perhaps TRBD1 (5 bases). The V gene lost 4 bases and the J gene lost 0 bases, with 7 bases spanning the gap. The CDR3 totals 15 residues. Germline lookup yields CDR1 SEHNR and CDR2 FQNEAQ (reference sequence).

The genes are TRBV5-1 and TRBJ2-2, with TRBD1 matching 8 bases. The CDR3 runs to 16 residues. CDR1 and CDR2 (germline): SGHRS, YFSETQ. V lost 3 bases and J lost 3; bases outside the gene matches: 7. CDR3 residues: CASSSDRGRYTGELFF. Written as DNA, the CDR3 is TGCGCCAGCAGCTCCGACAGGGGCCGTTACACCGGGGAGCTGTTTTTT.

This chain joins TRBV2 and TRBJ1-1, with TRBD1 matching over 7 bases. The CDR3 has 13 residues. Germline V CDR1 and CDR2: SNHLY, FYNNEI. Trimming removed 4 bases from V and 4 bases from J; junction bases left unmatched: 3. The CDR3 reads CASSAGGTTEAFF. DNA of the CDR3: TGTGCCAGCAGTGCAGGGGGTACCACTGAAGCTTTCTTT.

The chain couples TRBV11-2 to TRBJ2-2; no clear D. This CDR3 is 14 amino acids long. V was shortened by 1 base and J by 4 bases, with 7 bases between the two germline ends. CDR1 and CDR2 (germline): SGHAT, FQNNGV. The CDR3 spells CASSLAILTGELFF. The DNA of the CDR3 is TGTGCCAGCAGCTTAGCGATACTCACCGGGGAGCTGTTTTTT.

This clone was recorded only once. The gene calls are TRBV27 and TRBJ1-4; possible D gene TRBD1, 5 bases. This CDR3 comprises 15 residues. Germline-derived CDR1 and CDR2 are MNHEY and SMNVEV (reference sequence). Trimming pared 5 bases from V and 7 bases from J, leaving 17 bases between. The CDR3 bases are TGTGCCAGCAGTCCCGGTGGAGGGGTGGTTGAAAAACTGTTTTTT. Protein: CASSPGGGVVEKLFF.

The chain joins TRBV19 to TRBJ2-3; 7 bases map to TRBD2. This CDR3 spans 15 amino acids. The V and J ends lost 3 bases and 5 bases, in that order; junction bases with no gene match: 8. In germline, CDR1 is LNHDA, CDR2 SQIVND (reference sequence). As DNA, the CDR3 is TGTGCCAGTAGTATCCCCACGAGCGGGAAAGATACGCAGTATTTT. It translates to CASSIPTSGKDTQYF.

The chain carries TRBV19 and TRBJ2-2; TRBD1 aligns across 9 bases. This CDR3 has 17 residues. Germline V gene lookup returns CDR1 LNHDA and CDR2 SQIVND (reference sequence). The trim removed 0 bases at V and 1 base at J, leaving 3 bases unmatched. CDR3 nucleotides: TGTGCCAGTAGTATAGATAGGACAGGGGTGAACACCGGGGAGCTGTTTTTT. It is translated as CASSIDRTGVNTGELFF.

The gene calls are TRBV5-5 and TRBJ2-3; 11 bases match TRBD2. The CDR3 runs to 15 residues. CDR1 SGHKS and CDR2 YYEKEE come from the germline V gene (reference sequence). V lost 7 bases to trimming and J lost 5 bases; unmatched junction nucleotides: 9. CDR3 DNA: TGTGCCAGCTGCCCGACTAGCGGGGTATTAGATACGCAGTATTTT. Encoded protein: CASCPTSGVLDTQYF.

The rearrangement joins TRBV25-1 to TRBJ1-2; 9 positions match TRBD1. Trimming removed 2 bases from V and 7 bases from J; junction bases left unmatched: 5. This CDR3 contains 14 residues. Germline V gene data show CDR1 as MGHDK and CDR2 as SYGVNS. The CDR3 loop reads CASSEQDRGSGYTF. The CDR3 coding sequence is TGTGCCAGCAGTGAACAGGACAGGGGTTCTGGCTACACCTTC.

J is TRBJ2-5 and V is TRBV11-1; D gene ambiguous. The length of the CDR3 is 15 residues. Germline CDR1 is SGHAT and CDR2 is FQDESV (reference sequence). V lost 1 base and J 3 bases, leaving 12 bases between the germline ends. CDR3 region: CASSLGTSDKETQYF. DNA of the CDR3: TGTGCCAGCAGCTTAGGTACGAGTGATAAAGAGACCCAGTACTTC. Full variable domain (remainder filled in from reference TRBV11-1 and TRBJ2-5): EAEVAQSPRYKITEKSQAVAFWCDPISGHATLYWYRQILGQGPELLVQFQDESVVDDSQLPKDRFSAERLKGVDSTLKIQPAELGDSAMYLCASSLGTSDKETQYFGPGTRLLVL.

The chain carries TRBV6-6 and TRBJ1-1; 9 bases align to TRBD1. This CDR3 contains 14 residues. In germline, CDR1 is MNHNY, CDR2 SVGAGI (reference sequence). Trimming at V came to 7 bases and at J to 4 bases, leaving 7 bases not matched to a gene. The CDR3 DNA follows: TGTGCCAGCACCCCGGGACAGGGAGTCACTGAAGCTTTCTTT. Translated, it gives CASTPGQGVTEAFF.

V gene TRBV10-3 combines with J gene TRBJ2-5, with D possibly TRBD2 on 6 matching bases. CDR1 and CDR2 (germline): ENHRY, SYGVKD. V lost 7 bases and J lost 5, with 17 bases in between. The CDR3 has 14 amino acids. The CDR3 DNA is TGTGCCATCAAGAATACGGGGGACTGGGAGACCCAGTACTTC. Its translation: CAIKNTGDWETQYF.

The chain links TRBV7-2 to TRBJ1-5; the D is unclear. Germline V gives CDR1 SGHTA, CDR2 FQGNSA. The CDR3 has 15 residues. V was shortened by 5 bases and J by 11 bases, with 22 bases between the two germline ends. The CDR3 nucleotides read TGTGCCAGCAGCCTCAGCCATTTCCGAAGAGGGACCCAGCATTTT. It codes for CASSLSHFRRGTQHF.

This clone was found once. The DNA of the CDR3 is TGTGCCAGCAGTTTTACCGGGACAAGACCCTACAATGAGCAGTTCTTC. Amino acid sequence: CASSFTGTRPYNEQFF. The V call is TRBV28, the J call TRBJ2-1, with D possibly TRBD1 on 6 matching bases. Trimming took 3 bases from V and 2 from J, leaving 14 bases between them. The CDR3 covers 16 residues. Germline CDR1 MDHEN, CDR2 SYDVKM.

CDR3 sequence reads: CASSLALQVEQFF. The CDR3 region has the DNA TGTGCCAGCAGCTTGGCTTTACAAGTTGAGCAGTTCTTC. The gene calls are TRBV5-4 and TRBJ2-1; D call uncertain. Trimming shortened V by 0 bases and J by 9 bases, and 10 bases separated the two germline ends. CDR3 size: 13 residues. Germline values: CDR1 SGHNT, CDR2 YYREEE (reference sequence).

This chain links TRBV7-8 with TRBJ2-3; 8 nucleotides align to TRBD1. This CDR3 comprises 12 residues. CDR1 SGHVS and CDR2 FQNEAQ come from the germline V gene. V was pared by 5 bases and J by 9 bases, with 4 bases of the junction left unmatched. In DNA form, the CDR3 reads TGTGCCAGCAGCCCTAGGACAGGGACGCAGTATTTT. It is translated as CASSPRTGTQYF.

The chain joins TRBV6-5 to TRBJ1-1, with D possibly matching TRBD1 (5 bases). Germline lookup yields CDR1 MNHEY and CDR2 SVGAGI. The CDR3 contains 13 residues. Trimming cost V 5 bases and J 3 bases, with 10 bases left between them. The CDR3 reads CASSRRVDTEAFF. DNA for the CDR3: TGTGCCAGCAGTCGCAGGGTGGACACTGAAGCTTTCTTT.

CDR3 DNA sequence: TGTGCCAGCAGTTACAGAGGGATGGGGTCCTACGAGCAGTACTTC. It translates to CASSYRGMGSYEQYF. The V and J genes are TRBV6-2 or TRBV6-3 and TRBJ2-7; the D gene is possibly TRBD2 (5 bases). Looked up from germline, CDR1 is MNHEY and CDR2 is SVGEGT. This CDR3 comprises 15 residues. Trimming shortened V by 2 bases and J by 1 base, and 12 bases separated the two germline ends.

The CDR3 coding sequence is TGTGCCAGCAGCCAAGATTTTCCAGGGGGCTCTGGGGCCAACGTCCTGACTTTC. Amino acid sequence: CASSQDFPGGSGANVLTF. The chain couples TRBV3-1 (or the pseudogene TRBV3-2) to TRBJ2-6; 7 nucleotides line up with TRBD1. The V gene's germline CDR1 is LGHDT and CDR2 YNNKEL (reference sequence). V shed 0 bases, J shed 0 bases, and the junction held 5 bases outside the gene matches. The CDR3 sequence is 18 residues long.

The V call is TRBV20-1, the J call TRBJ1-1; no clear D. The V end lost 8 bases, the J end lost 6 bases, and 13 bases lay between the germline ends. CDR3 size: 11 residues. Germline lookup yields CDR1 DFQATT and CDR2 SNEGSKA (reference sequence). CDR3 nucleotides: TGCAGTACCCACCTAGCGGCTGAAGCTTTCTTT. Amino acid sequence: CSTHLAAEAFF.

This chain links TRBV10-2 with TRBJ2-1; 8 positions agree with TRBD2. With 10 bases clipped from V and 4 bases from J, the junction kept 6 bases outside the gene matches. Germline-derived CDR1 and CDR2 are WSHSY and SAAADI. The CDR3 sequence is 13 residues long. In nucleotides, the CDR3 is TGCGCCACCGCCGGGACTAGATACAATGAGCAGTTCTTC. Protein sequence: CATAGTRYNEQFF.

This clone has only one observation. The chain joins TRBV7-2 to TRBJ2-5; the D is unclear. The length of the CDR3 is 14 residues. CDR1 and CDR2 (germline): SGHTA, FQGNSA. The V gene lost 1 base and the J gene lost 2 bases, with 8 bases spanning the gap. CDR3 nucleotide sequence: TGTGCCAGCAGCTTAGGGGCAGCTCAAGAGACCCAGTACTTC. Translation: CASSLGAAQETQYF.

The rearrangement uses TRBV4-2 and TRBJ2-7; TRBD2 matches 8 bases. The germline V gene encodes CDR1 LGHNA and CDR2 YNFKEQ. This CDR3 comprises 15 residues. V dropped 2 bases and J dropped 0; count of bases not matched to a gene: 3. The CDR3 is CASSQSAGGSYEQYF. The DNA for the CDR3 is TGTGCCAGCAGCCAATCGGCGGGGGGCTCCTACGAGCAGTACTTC.

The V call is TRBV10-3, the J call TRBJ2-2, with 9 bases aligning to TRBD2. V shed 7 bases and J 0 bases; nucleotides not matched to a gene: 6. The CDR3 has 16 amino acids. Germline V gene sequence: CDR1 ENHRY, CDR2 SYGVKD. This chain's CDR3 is CAIKASGTANTGELFF. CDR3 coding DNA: TGTGCCATCAAGGCTAGCGGGACAGCGAACACCGGGGAGCTGTTTTTT.

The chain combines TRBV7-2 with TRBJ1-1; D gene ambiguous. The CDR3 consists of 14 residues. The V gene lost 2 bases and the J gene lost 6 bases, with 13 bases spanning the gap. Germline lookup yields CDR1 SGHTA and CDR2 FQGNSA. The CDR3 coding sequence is TGTGCCAGCAGCTTACAGCCAGGAATCTCTGAAGCTTTCTTT. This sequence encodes CASSLQPGISEAFF.

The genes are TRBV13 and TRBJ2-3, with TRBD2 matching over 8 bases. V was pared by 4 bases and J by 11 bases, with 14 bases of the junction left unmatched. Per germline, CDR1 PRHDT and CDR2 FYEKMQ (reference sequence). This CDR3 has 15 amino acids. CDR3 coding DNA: TGTGCCAGCAGCTCCCTGGGGCTAGCAGCGGGGGTGCAGTATTTT. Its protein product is CASSSLGLAAGVQYF.

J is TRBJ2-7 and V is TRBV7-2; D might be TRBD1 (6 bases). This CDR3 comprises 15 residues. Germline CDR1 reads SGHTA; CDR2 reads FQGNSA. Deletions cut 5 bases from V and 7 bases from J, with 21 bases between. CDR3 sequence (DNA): TGTGCCAGCAGCCCGCCAGGGGCAGGTATTAGGGAGCAGTACTTC. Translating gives CASSPPGAGIREQYF.

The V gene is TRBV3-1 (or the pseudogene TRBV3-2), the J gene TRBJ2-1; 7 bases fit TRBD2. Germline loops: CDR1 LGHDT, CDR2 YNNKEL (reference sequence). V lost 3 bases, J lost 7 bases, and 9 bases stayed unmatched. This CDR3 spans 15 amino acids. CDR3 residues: CASSQASGPGNEQFF. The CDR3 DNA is TGTGCCAGCAGCCAGGCTAGCGGACCCGGGAATGAGCAGTTCTTC.

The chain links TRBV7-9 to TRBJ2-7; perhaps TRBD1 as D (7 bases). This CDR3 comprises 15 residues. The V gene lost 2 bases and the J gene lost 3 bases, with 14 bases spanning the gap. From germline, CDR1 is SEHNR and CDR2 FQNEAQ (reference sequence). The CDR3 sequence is CASSLIPQGGYEQYF. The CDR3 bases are TGTGCCAGCAGCTTAATCCCGCAGGGGGGCTACGAGCAGTACTTC.

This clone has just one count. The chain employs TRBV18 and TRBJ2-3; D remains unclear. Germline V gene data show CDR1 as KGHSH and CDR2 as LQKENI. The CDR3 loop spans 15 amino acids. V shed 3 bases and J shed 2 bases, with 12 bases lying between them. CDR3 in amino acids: CASSPLNRFTDTQYF. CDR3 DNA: TGTGCCAGCTCACCGCTGAATCGGTTCACAGATACGCAGTATTTT.